The 12 T cell receptor beta chains reported below all come from one sample, sequenced in a study of quantifying T cell responses using KT2 cells (dated by TCRdb to between 2016 and 2019). About the study as a whole: RNA was DNase-treated and reverse transcribed with TCR alpha and beta constant-region primers, mostly using SuperScript III.

The library was built by means of UMI-ligation and nested PCR. Instrument used: Illumina MiSeq. Using T4 RNA ligase 1, a single-stranded oligonucleotide bearing the Illumina SP2 sequence plus a UMI was ligated onto the 3' end of the cDNA. PCR1 used roughly 4 cycles (98 degrees C 15 s, 69 degrees C 30 s, 72 degrees C 40 s), and the beta primer was an equimolar mix of RC1.1 and RC1.2 that covered TRBC1 and TRBC2. The public reads were reprocessed in TCRdb via fastp at Q25 and MiXCR, keeping in-frame beta chains. Records with the same CDR3 protein are collapsed into one entry carrying the most frequent genes and DNA. Recorded for this sample are tens of thousands of distinct CDR3 sequences; 10% of them occurred a single time. Around a tenth of the sample rests with the top ten. Sequencing used PBMCs spiked with cells of the T cell clone KT2. The source of these receptors is a human donor.

The chain recombines TRBV6-1 with TRBJ2-5, with TRBD1 identical over 7 bases. CDR1 MNHNS and CDR2 SASEGT come from the germline V gene. The V gene end was trimmed by 0 bases and the J gene end by 2 bases; junction bases not matched to a gene: 15. There are 19 residues in the CDR3. Written as DNA, the CDR3 is TGTGCCAGCAGTGAAGCCCCCAGGGGGTCCCTCCACCTTCAAGAGACCCAGTACTTC. It encodes CASSEAPRGSLHLQETQYF.

This clonotype has a handful of counts. V gene TRBV7-2 combines with J gene TRBJ2-5; 9 bases are a match to TRBD2. CDR3 length equals 16 residues. V shed 6 bases and J 2 bases; nucleotides not matched to a gene: 10. Per germline, CDR1 SGHTA and CDR2 FQGNSA. CDR3 DNA: TGTGCCAGCAGAGTCCCTGGCGGGGGGGTGCAAGAGACCCAGTACTTC. It yields the protein CASRVPGGGVQETQYF.

This clonotype has a handful of counts. The chain has TRBV12-3 or TRBV12-4 and TRBJ2-1; 14 bases match TRBD2. J lost 5 bases, V lost 5 bases, and 5 bases had no gene match. This CDR3 spans 16 amino acids. The CDR3: CASSIRLAGGNNEQFF. DNA of the CDR3: TGTGCCAGCAGTATCCGACTAGCGGGGGGGAACAATGAGCAGTTCTTC.

On this clonotype: This may be a read error: a much more frequent sequence differs by one nucleotide. This chain connects TRBV13 to TRBJ1-1, with D hard to call. The V and J ends lost 2 bases and 5 bases respectively, with 6 bases between them. Germline CDR1 reads PRHDT; CDR2 reads FYEKMQ (reference sequence). The CDR3 totals 12 residues. The CDR3 DNA follows: TGTGCCAGCAGCTTACGGGCGACTGAAGCTTTCTTT. Its translation: CASSLRATEAFF.

The table lists this clonotype with many counts. V and J are TRBV5-5 and TRBJ2-1; tentative D call: TRBD1 (5 bases). This CDR3 comprises 15 residues. Trimming cost V 1 base and J 8 bases, with 16 bases left between them. In germline, CDR1 is SGHKS, CDR2 YYEKEE (reference sequence). DNA for the CDR3: TGTGCCAGCAGCTTGCAGGGTGACATTTTGTATGAGCAGTTCTTC. It encodes CASSLQGDILYEQFF.

In this sample, this clonotype turned up a few times. CDR3 in amino acids: CASSQGNEAFF. CDR3 coding DNA: TGTGCCAGCAGCCAAGGTAACGAAGCTTTCTTT. The V gene is TRBV3-1, the J gene TRBJ1-1; D is unclear. The ends were cut back, 1 base at V and 8 bases at J, with 5 bases in the middle. CDR3 length: 11 amino acids. The germline CDR1 and CDR2 sequences are LGHDT and YNNKEL (reference sequence).

This sequence joins TRBV4-3 and TRBJ2-3; 11 bases map to TRBD2. V lost 0 bases to trimming and J lost 3 bases; unmatched junction nucleotides: 8. The CDR3 covers 18 residues. Germline assignment: CDR1 LGHNA and CDR2 YSLEER. CDR3 DNA: TGCGCCAGCAGCCAAGATGGCCTAGCGGGAGGAGCGACAGATACGCAGTATTTT. Translated: CASSQDGLAGGATDTQYF.

J is TRBJ2-3 and V is TRBV12-3 or TRBV12-4, with no clear D. V was pared by 2 bases and J by 5 bases, with 8 bases between. The CDR3 has 13 amino acids. This CDR3 is CASSLYAVDTQYF. CDR3 nucleotides: TGTGCCAGCAGTTTATATGCGGTAGATACGCAGTATTTT.

This clonotype has a count of ten or more. This CDR3 reads CSAYSDPLEKLFF. The DNA for the CDR3 is TGCAGCGCCTACAGTGACCCCCTTGAAAAACTGTTTTTT. The gene calls are TRBV29-1 and TRBJ1-4; no definite D call. Per the germline V gene, CDR1 is SQVTM and CDR2 is ANQGSEA. Trimming removed 7 bases at V and 7 bases at J, with 16 bases between. CDR3 length equals 13 residues.

This clonotype appeared a few times. J is TRBJ2-4 and V is TRBV20-1; D may be TRBD2 (5 bases). V lost 5 bases to trimming and J lost 2 bases, with 10 bases between them. The CDR3 covers 13 residues. The germline gives CDR1 DFQATT, CDR2 SNEGSKA (reference sequence). This chain's CDR3 is CSAVLESKNIQYF. Here the CDR3 DNA reads TGCAGTGCTGTACTAGAGTCCAAAAACATTCAGTACTTC.

This chain uses TRBV3-1 with TRBJ1-1; D call uncertain. There are 18 residues in the CDR3. The V and J ends lost 1 base and 5 bases respectively, with 23 bases between them. Germline V CDR1 and CDR2: LGHDT, YNNKEL (reference sequence). In DNA, the CDR3 is TGTGCCAGCAGCCAAGTTTGGACCCAAGGGCTCCGAGGGACTGAAGCTTTCTTT. Encoded protein: CASSQVWTQGLRGTEAFF.

This clonotype has ten or more counts. This chain uses TRBV12-3 or TRBV12-4 with TRBJ1-2, with D possibly being TRBD1 (5 bases). The CDR3 sequence is 15 residues long. Trimming pared 3 bases from V and 7 bases from J, leaving 18 bases between. The CDR3 sequence: CASSFVGRRDSGYTF. As DNA, the CDR3 is TGTGCCAGCAGTTTTGTGGGACGGAGAGACAGTGGCTACACCTTC.